Listed here are 17 T cell receptor beta chains from one sample, sequenced in a study of blood T cell repertoires in COVID-19. TCRdb's copy holds only in-frame clones and misses some; the assay was immunoSEQ multiplex PCR. The top ten hold approximately 8% of the sample, which has 120,000 or so clones, 70% to 90% seen once. Sequencing was performed on peripheral blood. All receptors derive from a man between 65 and 85 years old who had recovered from COVID-19.

The chain recombines TRBV9 with TRBJ1-5; TRBD1 matches 8 bases. The CDR3 consists of 14 residues. Germline V gene data show CDR1 as SGDLS and CDR2 as YYNGEE. Unmatched junction bases numbered 5, after V lost 4 bases and J lost 5 bases. In DNA, the CDR3 is TGTGCCAGCAGCCAACAGGGGGGGGATCAGCCCCAGCATTTT. It yields the protein CASSQQGGDQPQHF.

The J gene is TRBJ2-7, the V gene TRBV13, with D perhaps matching TRBD2 (5 bases). V was clipped by 2 bases and J by 5 bases, with 7 bases between them. There are 12 residues in the CDR3. Germline values: CDR1 PRHDT, CDR2 FYEKMQ (reference sequence). CDR3: CASSLQRNEQYF. The CDR3 nucleotides read TGTGCCAGCAGCTTACAGCGGAACGAGCAGTACTTC.

The chain employs TRBV5-5 and TRBJ2-1, with 14 bases fitting TRBD2. Trimming at V came to 0 bases and at J to 8 bases, leaving 4 bases not matched to a gene. The CDR3 sequence is 16 residues long. Germline CDR1 SGHKS, CDR2 YYEKEE (reference sequence). The CDR3 here is CASSLGLAGGDDEQFF. The CDR3 DNA sequence: TGTGCCAGCAGCTTGGGACTAGCGGGAGGGGATGATGAGCAGTTCTTC. Filled out from reference TRBV5-5 and TRBJ2-1, the complete variable domain reads DAGVTQSPTHLIKTRGQQVTLRCSPISGHKSVSWYQQVLGQGPQFIFQYYEKEERGRGNFPDRFSARQFPNYSSELNVNALLLGDSALYLCASSLGLAGGDDEQFFGPGTRLTVL.

The V and J genes are TRBV5-8 and TRBJ2-5; 8 bases map to TRBD1. CDR1 SGHTS and CDR2 YDEGEE come from the germline V gene. This CDR3 comprises 14 residues. The V gene end was trimmed by 5 bases and the J gene end by 5 bases; junction bases not matched to a gene: 8. CDR3 amino acids: CASSRGQGRETQYF. The CDR3 bases are TGTGCCAGCAGTCGTGGACAGGGTCGGGAGACCCAGTACTTC.

CDR3 sequence: CASSLGALADSYEQYF. The CDR3 coding sequence is TGTGCCAGCAGCTTAGGCGCACTAGCGGACTCCTACGAGCAGTACTTC. The chain employs TRBV7-8 and TRBJ2-7; 8 nucleotides agree with TRBD2. This CDR3 spans 16 amino acids. V shed 1 base and J 0 bases; nucleotides not matched to a gene: 5. Germline CDR1 is SGHVS and CDR2 is FQNEAQ.

The chain combines TRBV7-2 with TRBJ1-2; D gene ambiguous. Germline V CDR1 and CDR2: SGHTA, FQGNSA. V was cut by 2 bases and J by 8 bases, with 9 bases left in between. This CDR3 has 12 amino acids. The CDR3 spells CASSLREGGYTF. CDR3 in DNA: TGTGCCAGCAGCTTACGGGAAGGCGGCTACACCTTC.

The chain combines TRBV3-1 (or the pseudogene TRBV3-2) with TRBJ1-2; possibly TRBD1 for D (5 bases). The CDR3 runs 17 residues. The V and J ends lost 2 bases and 0 bases respectively, with 16 bases between them. Germline V gene lookup returns CDR1 LGHDT and CDR2 YNNKEL (reference sequence). CDR3 residues: CASSQIRDSGPNYGYTF. Written as DNA, the CDR3 is TGTGCCAGCAGCCAAATCCGGGACTCAGGTCCTAACTATGGCTACACCTTC.

The chain links TRBV4-3 to TRBJ2-3, with 9 bases fitting TRBD2. The CDR3 length is 21 residues. V trimming: 3 bases; J trimming: 0 bases; junction bases outside the gene matches: 19. CDR1 LGHNA and CDR2 YSLEER come from the germline V gene. The chain's CDR3 is CASSHGSGLSGSWVSTDTQYF. As DNA, the CDR3 is TGCGCCAGCAGCCACGGAAGCGGGCTTAGCGGGAGCTGGGTTAGCACAGATACGCAGTATTTT.

V and J are TRBV5-4 and TRBJ1-5; 8 nucleotides align to TRBD1. The CDR3 extends over 16 amino acids. V trimming: 3 bases; J trimming: 6 bases; junction bases outside the gene matches: 11. Per germline, CDR1 SGHNT and CDR2 YYREEE (reference sequence). The CDR3 coding sequence is TGTGCCAGCAGCTGGACGCAGCAGGGGGCTGGTCAGCCCCAGCATTTT. This gives the protein CASSWTQQGAGQPQHF.

The V and J genes are TRBV5-1 and TRBJ1-2; D might be TRBD1 (5 bases). Trimming cost V 2 bases and J 3 bases, with 14 bases left between them. CDR3 size: 15 residues. The germline V gene has CDR1 SGHRS and CDR2 YFSETQ. In DNA, the CDR3 is TGCGCCAGCAGCTTTTCAACAGCCAGGGACTATGGCTACACCTTC. It codes for CASSFSTARDYGYTF. The full variable domain, its missing parts supplied by reference TRBV5-1 and TRBJ1-2, is KAGVTQTPRYLIKTRGQQVTLSCSPISGHRSVSWYQQTPGQGLQFLFEYFSETQRNKGNFPGRFSGRQFSNSRSEMNVSTLELGDSALYLCASSFSTARDYGYTFGSGTRLTVV.

The V call is TRBV9, the J call TRBJ1-3; D possibly corresponds to TRBD1 (6 bases). V was shortened by 4 bases and J by 8 bases, with 13 bases between the two germline ends. Germline-derived CDR1 and CDR2 are SGDLS and YYNGEE. This CDR3 contains 13 residues. The CDR3 here is CASSTGTFDTIYF. The CDR3, as DNA: TGTGCCAGCAGCACAGGGACATTTGACACCATATATTTT.

The rearrangement links TRBV19 to TRBJ1-5; maybe TRBD1 (5 bases). The CDR3 extends over 16 amino acids. Trimming cost V 4 bases and J 4 bases, with 17 bases left between them. Per germline, CDR1 LNHDA and CDR2 SQIVND (reference sequence). CDR3 nucleotides: TGTGCCAGTAGTAGTCTCCTAGGCAGGGTAAATCAGCCCCAGCATTTT. Encoded protein: CASSSLLGRVNQPQHF.

The V call is TRBV9, the J call TRBJ1-5; D not resolved. This CDR3 spans 13 amino acids. Germline CDR1 is SGDLS and CDR2 is YYNGEE. V lost 4 bases, J lost 2 bases, and 7 bases lay in between. The CDR3 region is CASSPQGNQPQHF. CDR3 sequence (DNA): TGTGCCAGCAGCCCTCAGGGCAATCAGCCCCAGCATTTT.

There are a few counts of this clone. The J gene is TRBJ2-5, the V gene TRBV5-1, with D uncertain. The V gene's germline CDR1 is SGHRS and CDR2 YFSETQ. The CDR3 totals 14 residues. V lost 0 bases and J lost 2, with 8 bases in between. CDR3 nucleotides: TGCGCCAGCAGCTTGGAACGGAGACAAGAGACCCAGTACTTC. Translating gives CASSLERRQETQYF.

The genes are TRBV29-1 and TRBJ2-1, with D possibly matching TRBD1 (5 bases). Trimming removed 0 bases at V and 3 bases at J, with 12 bases between. Germline assignment: CDR1 SQVTM and CDR2 ANQGSEA. The CDR3 covers 15 residues. CDR3 protein: CSVEDGAAIYNEQFF. The CDR3 DNA reads as TGCAGCGTTGAAGATGGGGCAGCCATCTACAATGAGCAGTTCTTC.

The genes are TRBV4-3 and TRBJ1-1; maybe TRBD1 (5 bases). CDR1 is LGHNA, CDR2 YSLEER, per germline. The CDR3 has 12 amino acids. With 4 bases removed from V and 7 bases from J, the gap between germline ends came to 10 bases. Here the CDR3 reads CASSPRRGEAFF. The CDR3 DNA reads TGCGCCAGCAGCCCCCGGAGGGGTGAAGCTTTCTTT.

This rearrangement joins TRBV6-6 to TRBJ2-7; maybe TRBD1 (5 bases). V shed 5 bases and J shed 1 base, with 18 bases lying between them. CDR1 is MNHNY and CDR2 is SVGAGI in the germline V gene (reference sequence). The CDR3 has 16 residues. Here the CDR3 reads CASSRRGGQGSYEQYF. CDR3 bases: TGTGCCAGCAGTCGGCGCGGTGGGCAGGGATCCTACGAGCAGTACTTC.